The rows below give T cell receptor beta chains drawn from one sample of a study of early stage breast cancer tumors. Profiled with immunoSEQ multiplex PCR; TCRdb holds only in-frame clones, not every one. Of around 60,000 clones listed, roughly 80% are singletons. Sequencing used blood. These TCRs come from a person younger than 45 with breast cancer. The CDR3 runs from the conserved cysteine through the conserved F or W. A D gene is named only where the DNA matches it firmly.

CAISERTGLPDEQYF,TGTGCCATCAGTGAGAGGACAGGGCTACCGGACGAGCAGTACTTC,TRBJ2-7,TRBV10-3,TRBD1
CASSTGTDYEQYF,TGTGCCAGTAGTACCGGGACCGACTACGAGCAGTACTTC,TRBJ2-7,TRBV19,NA
CASKKNRDPNYGYTF,TGTGCCAGCAAAAAAAACAGGGATCCCAACTATGGCTACACCTTC,TRBJ1-2,TRBV2,NA
CASSWDRDSPLHF,TGCGCCAGCAGCTGGGACAGGGACTCACCCCTCCACTTT,TRBJ1-6,TRBV5-1,TRBD1
CASSNTLSGTYNEQFF,TGTGCCAGCAGTAACACACTTAGCGGAACCTACAATGAGCAGTTCTTC,TRBJ2-1,TRBV6-6,NA
CASSAHGGNTEAFF,TGTGCCAGCAGCGCCCATGGGGGGAACACTGAAGCTTTCTTT,TRBJ1-1,TRBV9,NA
CASSQESGRPNEQFF,TGCGCCAGCAGCCAAGAATCCGGGAGGCCCAATGAGCAGTTCTTC,TRBJ2-1,TRBV4-1,TRBD2
CASRTGGGLGGYTF,TGTGCCTCCCGGACAGGGGGCGGTCTAGGAGGCTACACCTTC,TRBJ1-2,TRBV30,TRBD1
CASSLEENTEAFF,TGTGCCAGCAGCTTGGAGGAGAACACTGAAGCTTTCTTT,TRBJ1-1,TRBV11-3,NA
CASSAGRNQPQHF,TGCGCCAGCAGCGCCGGACGCAATCAGCCCCAGCATTTT,TRBJ1-5,TRBV5-1,NA
CASSLWDPDTQYF,TGTGCCAGCAGTTTATGGGACCCAGATACGCAGTATTTT,TRBJ2-3,TRBV27,NA
CASSLGLGGIQYF,TGTGCCAGTAGTTTAGGACTTGGTGGCATTCAGTACTTC,TRBJ2-4,TRBV19,NA
CASSLPPRDYGYTF,TGTGCCAGCAGCTTGCCCCCCAGGGACTATGGCTACACCTTC,TRBJ1-2,TRBV7-9,NA
CSAMGQGDQPQHF,TGCAGCGCGATGGGACAGGGGGATCAGCCCCAGCATTTT,TRBJ1-5,TRBV29-1,TRBD1